The 28 T cell receptor beta chains listed next were all sequenced from one sample in a study of identical twins. A single record per CDR3 protein comes from TCRdb applying MiXCR to the 5' RACE reads. Of around 480,000 distinct CDR3 sequences in the sample, 13% to 15% were seen once. The same specimen was also included in a second study, on yellow fever vaccine responses in identical twins.

The sequenced sample was CD4+ T cells sorted from blood. These TCRs come from a young woman in good health.

This rearrangement joins TRBV27 to TRBJ2-5, with D possibly being TRBD2 (5 bases). There are 16 residues in the CDR3. The V and J ends lost 5 bases and 5 bases respectively, with 21 bases between them. Per the germline V gene, CDR1 is MNHEY and CDR2 is SMNVEV (reference sequence). CDR3 coding DNA: TGTGCCAGCAGTGCGCTCGGGCCGAGGGTAGGGGAGACCCAGTACTTC. Amino acids: CASSALGPRVGETQYF.

This clonotype was observed once. The chain is built from TRBV2 and TRBJ2-3, with TRBD1 identical over 9 bases. The length of the CDR3 is 15 residues. Trimming at V came to 8 bases and at J to 0 bases, leaving 6 bases not matched to a gene. Germline V gene data show CDR1 as SNHLY and CDR2 as FYNNEI. This CDR3 is CASHLDRGSTDTQYF. DNA of the CDR3: TGTGCCAGCCACTTGGACAGGGGTAGCACAGATACGCAGTATTTT.

CDR3 protein: CATSRPGLAIAGELFF. CDR3 DNA: TGTGCCACCAGCAGGCCGGGACTAGCTATAGCCGGGGAGCTGTTTTTT. The chain employs TRBV15 and TRBJ2-2; 9 nucleotides line up with TRBD2. The CDR3 covers 16 residues. Germline V gives CDR1 LNHNV, CDR2 YYDKDF (reference sequence). Trimming at V came to 3 bases and at J to 6 bases, leaving 8 bases not matched to a gene.

V usage is TRBV20-1 and J usage is TRBJ2-2; 9 bases fit TRBD1. Trimming at V came to 3 bases and at J to 4 bases, leaving 12 bases not matched to a gene. The CDR3 length is 17 residues. CDR1 and CDR2 from the germline V gene are DFQATT and SNEGSKA (reference sequence). CDR3 sequence (DNA): TGCAGTGCTAGGGCCCCGGGGACAGGGAAGATCACCGGGGAGCTGTTTTTT. Protein: CSARAPGTGKITGELFF.

The gene calls are TRBV7-2 and TRBJ2-3, with D possibly being TRBD2 (5 bases). Trimming pared 5 bases from V and 3 bases from J, leaving 15 bases between. The CDR3 loop spans 15 amino acids. Per germline, CDR1 SGHTA and CDR2 FQGNSA. CDR3: CASSRLTGVTDTQYF. The CDR3 DNA reads TGTGCCAGCAGCCGCCTCACCGGGGTGACAGATACGCAGTATTTT.

The chain combines TRBV7-6 with TRBJ2-1; 11 bases agree with TRBD2. The germline gives CDR1 SGHVS, CDR2 FNYEAQ. With V trimmed by 3 bases and J by 1 base, 11 bases remained unmatched. The CDR3 spans 19 residues. The CDR3 region has the DNA TGTGCCAGCAGCTTGTCCTTGCTAGCGGGGGGTGTTTCCTACAATGAGCAGTTCTTC. Residues: CASSLSLLAGGVSYNEQFF. Full variable domain (remainder filled in from reference TRBV7-6 and TRBJ2-1): GAGVSQSPRYKVTKRGQDVALRCDPISGHVSLYWYRQALGQGPEFLTYFNYEAQQDKSGLPNDRFSAERPEGSISTLTIQRTEQRDSAMYRCASSLSLLAGGVSYNEQFFGPGTRLTVL.

This clonotype was recorded a few times. This chain uses TRBV28 with TRBJ2-5; D not resolved. The V end was cut by 8 bases, the J end by 3 bases, with 10 bases between. The germline V gene encodes CDR1 MDHEN and CDR2 SYDVKM. The CDR3 runs 12 residues. The DNA of the CDR3 is TGTGCCAGCTTGGGTAGTAAAGAGACCCAGTACTTC. This encodes CASLGSKETQYF.

This sequence joins TRBV14 and TRBJ1-2; 8 positions match TRBD1. The germline V gene encodes CDR1 SGHDN and CDR2 FVKESK. V lost 6 bases and J lost 4; bases outside the gene matches: 10. The CDR3 spans 15 residues. CDR3 residues: CASSRPGQALYGYTF. CDR3 DNA sequence: TGTGCCAGCAGTCGTCCGGGACAGGCCCTCTATGGCTACACCTTC.

About this clonotype: One base away lies a much larger clone, so this may be a sequencing read error. The V gene is TRBV12-3 or TRBV12-4, the J gene TRBJ2-3, with TRBD1 as a possible D gene (5 bases). Trimming cost V 5 bases and J 0 bases, with 27 bases left between them. The CDR3 sequence is 20 residues long. CDR3 in amino acids: CASSRTQKFDGSISTDTQYF. For the CDR3, the DNA is TGTGCCAGCAGTAGGACACAAAAATTTGATGGTAGCATTAGCACAGATACGCAGTATTTT.

The J gene is TRBJ2-3, the V gene TRBV30, with D tentatively TRBD2 (6 bases). Per germline, CDR1 GTSNPN and CDR2 SVGIG (reference sequence). V lost 5 bases, J lost 1 base, and 16 bases lay in between. The CDR3 has 15 residues. The CDR3 bases are TGTGCCTGGGGCTCCCGGGGGAGCGGCACAGATACGCAGTATTTT. Its protein product is CAWGSRGSGTDTQYF.

In its sample, this clonotype was seen a few times. The chain uses TRBV27 and TRBJ2-3, with D tentatively TRBD1 (6 bases). The V end lost 6 bases, the J end lost 0 bases, and 13 bases lay between the germline ends. The CDR3 runs to 15 residues. Germline lookup yields CDR1 MNHEY and CDR2 SMNVEV (reference sequence). The CDR3 spells CASRKGVTSTDTQYF. CDR3 nucleotide sequence: TGTGCCAGCAGAAAGGGGGTGACTAGCACAGATACGCAGTATTTT.

The V gene is TRBV14, the J gene TRBJ2-7; D tentatively reads TRBD1 or TRBD2 (5 bases each). Trimming removed 6 bases at V and 1 base at J, with 16 bases between. The germline CDR1 and CDR2 sequences are SGHDN and FVKESK. This CDR3 comprises 15 residues. CDR3 sequence reads: CASSGLGTASYEQYF. CDR3 coding DNA: TGTGCCAGCAGTGGTCTTGGGACCGCGTCCTACGAGCAGTACTTC.

The gene calls are TRBV20-1 and TRBJ2-3, with D possibly TRBD2 on 6 matching bases. The CDR3 has 16 amino acids. V lost 6 bases and J lost 2, with 21 bases in between. Per germline, CDR1 DFQATT and CDR2 SNEGSKA (reference sequence). The CDR3 sequence: CSALDPGLSYTDTQYF. In DNA form, the CDR3 reads TGCAGTGCCCTGGACCCGGGACTTAGCTACACAGATACGCAGTATTTT.

Only a few counts were recorded for this clonotype. This rearrangement joins TRBV6-2 or TRBV6-3 to TRBJ2-5; D remains unclear. The CDR3 has 14 residues. Germline V lookup: CDR1 MNHEY, CDR2 SVGEGT. V lost 2 bases to trimming and J lost 3 bases, with 10 bases between them. The CDR3, as DNA: TGTGCCAGCAGTTACGTGGCTGGAAAAGAGACCCAGTACTTC. It yields the protein CASSYVAGKETQYF.

This clonotype was counted many times. J is TRBJ2-7 and V is TRBV24-1; possibly TRBD1 for D (5 bases). The CDR3 sequence is 13 residues long. The germline CDR1 and CDR2 sequences are KGHDR and SFDVKD. Trimming removed 2 bases at V and 3 bases at J, with 7 bases between. CDR3 DNA sequence: TGTGCCACCAGTGATTCAGACAGCTACGAGCAGTACTTC. Translation: CATSDSDSYEQYF.

This clonotype was seen repeatedly, ten times or more. The rearrangement uses TRBV24-1 and TRBJ2-3; tentatively, D is TRBD2 (6 bases). The CDR3 runs 16 residues. CDR1 and CDR2 (germline): KGHDR, SFDVKD. V was cut by 4 bases and J by 2 bases, with 15 bases left in between. The CDR3 coding sequence is TGTGCCACCAGTGACCCAATCCGGGGGTTCACAGATACGCAGTATTTT. It is translated as CATSDPIRGFTDTQYF.

This clonotype came up a few times. CDR3 protein: CASGTSGAAREQFF. The DNA for the CDR3 is TGTGCCAGCGGGACTAGCGGGGCGGCCAGGGAGCAGTTCTTC. The J gene is TRBJ2-1, the V gene TRBV2; TRBD2 matches 13 bases. From germline, CDR1 is SNHLY and CDR2 FYNNEI. The V and J ends lost 8 bases and 10 bases, in that order; junction bases with no gene match: 8. This CDR3 is built from 14 residues.

This clonotype was seen at least ten times. The chain has TRBV4-3 and TRBJ2-3; D tentatively reads TRBD1 or TRBD2 (7 bases each). CDR1 is LGHNA, CDR2 YSLEER, per germline. The CDR3 has 15 amino acids. V lost 2 bases and J 6 bases, leaving 15 bases between the germline ends. CDR3 DNA sequence: TGCGCCAGCAGCCAACAGGGAGGGGGCATCGATACGCAGTATTTT. This sequence encodes CASSQQGGGIDTQYF.

This clonotype was observed a few times. The rearrangement joins TRBV7-9 to TRBJ2-7, with D unresolved. The CDR3 length is 13 residues. Looked up from germline, CDR1 is SEHNR and CDR2 is FQNEAQ (reference sequence). Trimming left V 1 base short and J 9 bases short, with 13 bases between. CDR3 amino acids: CASSLGVALSQYF. The CDR3 region has the DNA TGTGCCAGCAGCTTAGGAGTAGCCTTATCGCAGTACTTC.

In this sample, this clonotype turned up a few times. The V and J genes are TRBV12-3 or TRBV12-4 and TRBJ2-7; possibly TRBD1 for D (6 bases). This CDR3 contains 15 residues. V lost 5 bases and J lost 3, with 17 bases in between. CDR3 protein: CASSKQTGQNYEQYF. DNA of the CDR3: TGTGCCAGCAGTAAACAAACGGGACAAAACTACGAGCAGTACTTC.

This chain connects TRBV28 to TRBJ2-7; D gene uncertain. The CDR3 is 12 amino acids. Germline V CDR1 and CDR2: MDHEN, SYDVKM. The V and J ends lost 7 bases and 3 bases respectively, with 10 bases between them. The CDR3 DNA is TGTGCCAGCACTGACGCTATCTACGAGCAGTACTTC. Its translation is CASTDAIYEQYF.

In its sample, this clonotype was seen a few times. The gene calls are TRBV6-5 and TRBJ2-3; no clear D. The CDR3 is 14 amino acids. CDR1 MNHEY and CDR2 SVGAGI come from the germline V gene. Between the trimmed V and J ends, which lost 3 bases and 0 bases, there was a span of 7 bases. The CDR3 nucleotides are TGTGCCAGCAGTTATGCGACCAGCACAGATACGCAGTATTTT. This gives the protein CASSYATSTDTQYF.

This chain links TRBV6-5 with TRBJ2-5, with D maybe TRBD2 (6 bases). Germline V CDR1 and CDR2: MNHEY, SVGAGI. V lost 2 bases and J 3 bases, leaving 10 bases between the germline ends. CDR3 length equals 14 residues. This CDR3 is CASSYAGGEETQYF. CDR3 nucleotide sequence: TGTGCCAGCAGTTACGCTGGAGGGGAAGAGACCCAGTACTTC.

J is TRBJ1-1 and V is TRBV5-1; D gene uncertain. There are 13 residues in the CDR3. Trimming cost V 4 bases and J 0 bases, with 7 bases left between them. Germline V gene sequence: CDR1 SGHRS, CDR2 YFSETQ. The CDR3 DNA reads as TGCGCCAGCAGCGGCGAGGTGAACACTGAAGCTTTCTTT. It is translated as CASSGEVNTEAFF.

This clonotype was observed many times. This chain connects TRBV6-5 to TRBJ2-5; TRBD2 matches 7 bases. V lost 0 bases to trimming and J lost 5 bases; unmatched junction nucleotides: 9. Germline CDR1 and CDR2: MNHEY and SVGAGI. The CDR3 loop spans 16 amino acids. CDR3 in amino acids: CASSYSLADWRETQYF. The DNA for the CDR3 is TGTGCCAGCAGTTACTCTCTAGCGGATTGGCGGGAGACCCAGTACTTC.

The rearrangement links TRBV6-2 or TRBV6-3 to TRBJ2-5; TRBD2 matches 10 bases. J lost 5 bases, V lost 5 bases, and 20 bases had no gene match. Germline CDR1 is MNHEY and CDR2 is SVGEGT. CDR3 length: 19 amino acids. The CDR3: CASSPIAGTSVAGVETQYF. The DNA for the CDR3 is TGTGCCAGCAGTCCGATAGCCGGGACTAGCGTCGCGGGGGTGGAGACCCAGTACTTC.

This clonotype showed up many times. This rearrangement joins TRBV28 to TRBJ2-7; tentative D call: TRBD2 (5 bases). V was clipped by 6 bases and J by 7 bases, with 13 bases between them. CDR3 length equals 12 residues. CDR1 MDHEN and CDR2 SYDVKM come from the germline V gene. The CDR3 here is CASSDSWREQYF. The CDR3 DNA is TGTGCCAGCAGCGATTCTTGGAGGGAGCAGTACTTC.

This clonotype was counted a single time. The J gene is TRBJ2-7, the V gene TRBV7-2; D is possibly TRBD1 (5 bases). CDR1 and CDR2 from the germline V gene are SGHTA and FQGNSA. The V end lost 2 bases, the J end lost 1 base, and 15 bases lay between the germline ends. This CDR3 has 16 amino acids. CDR3 sequence (DNA): TGTGCCAGCAGCTTATATGGGGCCCTTTCATCCTACGAGCAGTACTTC. Encoded protein: CASSLYGALSSYEQYF.